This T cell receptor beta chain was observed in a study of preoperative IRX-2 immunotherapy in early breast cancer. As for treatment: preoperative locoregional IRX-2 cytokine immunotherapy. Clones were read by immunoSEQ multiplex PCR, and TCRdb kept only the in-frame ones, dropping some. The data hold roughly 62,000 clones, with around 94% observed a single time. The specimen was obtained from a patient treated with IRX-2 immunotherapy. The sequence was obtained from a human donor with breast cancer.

The CDR3 is CASSIGGRLNEQFF. The CDR3 region has the DNA TGTGCCAGTAGTATAGGCGGGAGATTGAATGAGCAGTTCTTC. The chain combines TRBV19 with TRBJ2-1, with 7 bases that match TRBD2. CDR3 size: 14 residues. V dropped 1 base and J dropped 7; count of bases not matched to a gene: 4. The V gene's germline CDR1 is LNHDA and CDR2 SQIVND (reference sequence).